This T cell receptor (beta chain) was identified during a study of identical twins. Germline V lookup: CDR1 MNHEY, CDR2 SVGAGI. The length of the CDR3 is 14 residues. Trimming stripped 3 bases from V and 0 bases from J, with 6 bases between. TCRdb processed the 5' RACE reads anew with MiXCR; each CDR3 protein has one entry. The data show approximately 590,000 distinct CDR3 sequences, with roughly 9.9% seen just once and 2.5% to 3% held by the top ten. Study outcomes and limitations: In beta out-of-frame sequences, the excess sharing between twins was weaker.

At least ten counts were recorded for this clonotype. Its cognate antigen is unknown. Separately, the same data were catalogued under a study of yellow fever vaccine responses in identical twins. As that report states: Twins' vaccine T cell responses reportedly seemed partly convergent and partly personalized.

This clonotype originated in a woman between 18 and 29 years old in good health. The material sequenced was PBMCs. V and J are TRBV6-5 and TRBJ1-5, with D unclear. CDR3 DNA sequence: TGTGCCAGCAGTTATCTCGCTAGCAATCAGCCCCAGCATTTT. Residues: CASSYLASNQPQHF.